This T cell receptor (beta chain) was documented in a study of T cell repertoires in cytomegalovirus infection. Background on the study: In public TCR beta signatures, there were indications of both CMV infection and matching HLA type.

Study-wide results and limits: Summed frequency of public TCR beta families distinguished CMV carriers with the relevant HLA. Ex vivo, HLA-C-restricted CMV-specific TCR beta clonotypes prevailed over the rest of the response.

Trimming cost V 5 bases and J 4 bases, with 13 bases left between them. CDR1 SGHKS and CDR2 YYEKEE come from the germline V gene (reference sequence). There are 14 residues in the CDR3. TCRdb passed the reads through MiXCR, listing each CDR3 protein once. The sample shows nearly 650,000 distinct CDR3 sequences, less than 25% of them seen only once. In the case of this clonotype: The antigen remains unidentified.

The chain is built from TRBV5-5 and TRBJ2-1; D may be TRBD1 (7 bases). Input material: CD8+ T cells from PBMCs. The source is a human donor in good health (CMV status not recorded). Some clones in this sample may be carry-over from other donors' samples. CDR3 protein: CASRQSGGYNEQFF. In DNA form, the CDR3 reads TGTGCCAGCAGACAGTCAGGGGGGTACAATGAGCAGTTCTTC.